This TCR beta chain was captured in a study of cytomegalovirus exposure and HLA in healthy donors (dated by TCRdb to 2016 to 2017). At the level of the whole study: In an earlier analysis of under 600 of the donors, around 300 Gb of sequence data and 117 million unique TCR beta sequences from 150 million to 200 million T cells were reported. Donor age, sex, ethnicity and CMV serostatus were compiled alongside the repertoire data. The study was designed to test whether signatures of past pathogen exposure could be identified by cataloging public T cell receptors. A separate validation cohort of some 130 different subjects was used in addition to the approximately 700-subject first cohort. Roughly five DR-DQ haplotypes were handled as single units for association and clustering because linkage in the cohort was strong. Class I and class II HLA loci were covered by the typing at four-digit resolution. Every repertoire in the discovery cohort had been generated on one and the same sequencing platform. Among some 410 genotyped donors of the cohort, an average of about 240,000 unique TCR beta nucleotide sequences was sequenced per donor, of which 15% to 20% were non-productive. An earlier analysis of several hundred of the donors applied high-throughput TCR beta sequencing to assess whether each TCR beta V gene segment acted as functional or pseudogenic. Genome-wide SNP genotypes for about three fifths of the 666 donors were used in a later genetic analysis, which treated that subset as a discovery cohort. A later analysis re-examined previously published TCR beta repertoires from hundreds of donors and added high-resolution HLA genotyping to investigate patterns of TCR occurrence. The study profiled the T cell repertoires of about 640 subjects by immunosequencing and related them to cytomegalovirus serostatus. Of the approximately 370 genotyped donors, 80% to 90% were placed in the genetic ancestry cluster associated with self-reported Caucasian donors. The number of typed donors differed by locus: roughly 620-640 for A, B, C, DRB1 and DQB1; about 520 for DQA1; 606 for DPA1; and 450 to 480 for DPB1. An early release that covered some 630 HLA-typed donors contained around 300 gigabases of sequencing data and some 87 million unique TCR sequences. Rather than using new phenotypic data, the later analysis identified candidate immune exposures from TCR beta sequences and from how often those sequences occurred across donors. To predict cytomegalovirus infection status, the study combined high-throughput TCR immunosequencing, statistical association of individual TCRs with disease status, and machine learning. Overall study results and their limits: Specific HLA alleles were associated with 18,000 or so TCR beta sequences at a false discovery rate of 0.05 in a later analysis. In a later analysis, most CMV-associated TCR beta chains were found to appear HLA-restricted, with HLA associations seemingly driven largely by CMV exposure. In a later analysis, several top co-occurrence clusters were reported to appear linked to parvovirus B19, influenza, CMV and Epstein-Barr virus. A later analysis found that HLA-associated TCR beta chains were more clonally expanded and had lower generation probabilities than equally common non-associated chains. A later genetic analysis associated a missense DCLRE1C variant with V-gene and J-gene trimming of TCR beta chains, and an independent cohort replicated the association. Three of the identified cytomegalovirus-associated TCR beta chains were confirmed in vitro to be specific for cytomegalovirus antigens. The sequencing pipeline was judged likely to have produced a cluster of highly shared sequence variants as a technical artifact. According to the authors, the approach could potentially be generalized to other disease states and immunological phenotypes. HLA typing was unavailable for some donors at each locus, so association tests used only the typed subset. A later genetic analysis reported fewer N-insertions in productive TCRs among donors in an Asian-associated ancestry cluster than the roughly 700-donor mean. The study gave a list of 150 to 200 TCR beta chains associated with cytomegalovirus. In a later analysis, the rate of TCR association differed among HLA loci, with DRB1 alleles having the most associated TCRs and HLA-C alleles having the fewest. The presence/absence analyses assumed that sequencing depth was roughly uniform across donors, and that assumption may not be true. When HLA alleles, especially DR and DQ, strongly co-occurred, attributing TCR associations to individual alleles was difficult. The earlier analysis of 587 of the donors excluded over 15 rarely observed V segments, including chromosome 9 orphons, because counts were too low. Correlated functional status among segregating V segments might reflect linkage disequilibrium, but an unknown experimental factor could not be ruled out. In this cohort, only TCR beta chains were sequenced, and detectable features were limited by the absence of alpha or paired-chain data. While some public TCRs were present in many individuals, most TCR sequences turned up only very rarely across donors. Immune exposure information for the cohort was limited to CMV serostatus. In both the original and validation cohorts, the classifier was reported to diagnose cytomegalovirus status with high specificity and sensitivity. A further reported finding was that TCR beta sequences accurately predicted the HLA-A and HLA-B alleles for most subjects in the first cohort. Because the 87-base-pair reads could not distinguish some IMGT-functional V segments, including TRBV6-2 and TRBV6-3, those segments were excluded. In an earlier analysis of 450 to 750 of the donors, most TCR beta V segments appeared in productive rearrangements about 87% or about 30% of the time, broadly matching IMGT annotations.

The cohort comprised around 690 healthy bone marrow donors. At the time of sampling, all cohort members were nominally healthy, though unrecorded immune exposures were likely present. The donor was CMV seronegative and was included in the group of hundreds of seronegative cohort members. Each donor provided a peripheral blood sample, and peripheral blood mononuclear cells were used for TCR beta sequencing. Genomic DNA was extracted from the blood cell samples with the Qiagen DNeasy Blood Extraction Kit. Note on this clone: This clone's antigen is unknown. Per-nucleotide qualities are absent, and no much larger clonotype sits a single base away.

The library was made by the immunoSEQ multiplex PCR assay. For the multiplex PCR, a mixture combining 60 forward primers for TCR Vbeta segments and 13 reverse primers for TCR Jbeta segments was used. A multiplex PCR assay on genomic DNA amplified the CDR3 region of rearranged TCR beta genes. The Illumina HiSeq System was used to sequence the amplified TCR beta libraries as 87-base-pair reads. The source study handled its data this way. In a later analysis, roughly 80 million unique TCR beta chains were counted across the roughly 670 repertoires, and roughly 9.9 million of these chains were shared by at least two donors. A nearest-neighbor algorithm error-corrected the raw reads and collapsed the reads into unique sequences, merging closely related sequences to remove PCR and sequencing errors. V, D and J gene segments were assigned by aligning CDR3 sequences to IMGT reference sequences. For a sequence to be retained, a match of at least six nucleotides to both a V gene segment and a J gene segment was required. Rearrangements were classified as productive when the CDR3 lacked stop codons and remained in frame with V and J, and all other rearrangements were classified as non-productive. CDR3 was defined according to IMGT convention as the region running from the second conserved V-encoded cysteine to the conserved J-encoded phenylalanine. The earlier analysis of fewer than 750 of the donors excluded sequences that lacked an unambiguous match to a single V gene segment. An earlier analysis of 500 to 700 of the donors classified V segments as functional when productive rearrangements were above 56.7% and as segregating when the standard deviation between donors was above 5%. A statistical classification framework was built for diagnosing cytomegalovirus status from the catalog of TCR beta chain sequences. In a later analysis, V and J genes were assigned by comparing TCR nucleotide sequences against IMGT/GENE-DB human TR gene sequences. A later analysis assigned CDR3 sequences and most-parsimonious VDJ recombination scenarios with the TCRdist pipeline. In a later analysis, each TCR beta chain was defined by its CDR3 amino acid sequence together with its V-gene family, and reads without a unique V-gene family were excluded. To address suspected cross-contamination and a sequencing artifact, a later analysis removed some 620 highly shared, low-generation-probability nucleotide sequences. In a later analysis, a clonal expansion index was calculated for each public chain from normalized within-repertoire ranks of inferred template counts. A later analysis computed generation probabilities with a VDJ recombination model fitted to out-of-frame rearrangements, and checked the results against IGoR. Hypergeometric tests were used in a later analysis to score TCR-TCR, TCR-HLA and TCR-CMV co-occurrence, with a repertoire-size bias correction applied to the TCR pairs. In a later analysis, false discovery rates were estimated by permuting HLA or CMV assignments 20 times. In a later analysis, co-occurring TCRs were grouped using DBSCAN, and TCRdist sequence similarity was added for clustering within HLA-allele-positive subsets. For co-occurrence clustering, repertoires with fewer than 30,000 or more than 120,000 public chains were excluded, along with roughly 5 repertoires with anomalous nucleotide sharing. The immuneACCESS repertoire file appears here via TCRdb, limited to in-frame rearrangements. These files lack a portion of the clones; in checked studies, under half of the deficit traces to unresolved V genes, and the cause of the others is not known. V and J calls and clone size are those listed in that table; D and trimming were worked out from the DNA. The sample data list some 160,000 clones, and around 72% of these were observed just once. The top ten constitute approximately 2.1% of the sample.

CDR1 and CDR2 (SGHNT, YYREEE) derive from the germline V gene (reference sequence). The trim is 0 bases for V and 0 bases for J, with a gap of 13 bases between the germline ends. Including cysteine and phenylalanine, the CDR3 has 17 amino acids. The read is trimmed to its CDR3 DNA, 51 bases read in frame from base 1. The chain was built from TRBV5-4 and TRBJ2-1; a tentative D call is TRBD2 (5 bases match). The TCR was taken from a man aged 35 to 55 in good health and CMV-seronegative. Sequencing was performed on PBMCs. The CDR3: CASSLGLAGGSYNEQFF. The nucleotide sequence reads TGTGCCAGCAGCTTGGGGCTTGCGGGCGGCTCCTACAATGAGCAGTTCTTC.